One sample yielded the 3 T cell receptor beta chains listed below, sequenced in a study of blood T cells in healthy people across ages. Combining a sample-barcoded 5' primer with a J-beta primer mix, a second PCR ran for roughly 6 to 12 cycles. TCRdb passed the 5' RACE reads through MiXCR, listing each CDR3 protein once. This table has about 1,500,000 distinct CDR3 sequences, 42% appearing once. The material sequenced was blood. The receptors were gathered from a woman aged 18-29 years in good health.

The chain recombines TRBV28 with TRBJ1-2; D unresolved. Trimming took 6 bases from V and 0 from J, leaving 14 bases between them. CDR1 MDHEN and CDR2 SYDVKM come from the germline V gene. This CDR3 has 15 amino acids. The CDR3 nucleotides are TGTGCCAGCAGCTACCCGACCCGTCCTAACTATGGCTACACCTTC. This gives the protein CASSYPTRPNYGYTF.

This clonotype was detected a few times. This could be a read error, since a much larger clone is one nucleotide away. The chain joins TRBV9 to TRBJ1-1; D remains unclear. CDR1 SGDLS and CDR2 YYNGEE come from the germline V gene. The CDR3 runs to 15 residues. Trimming took 3 bases from V and 1 from J, leaving 13 bases between them. The CDR3 DNA is TGTGCCAGCAGCGGGCCCCCCCGGGGGAACACTGAAGCTTTCTTT. Residues: CASSGPPRGNTEAFF. Using reference TRBV9 and TRBJ1-1 for the parts outside the CDR3, the full variable domain is DSGVTQTPKHLITATGQRVTLRCSPRSGDLSVYWYQQSLDQGLQFLIQYYNGEERAKGNILERFSAQQFPDLHSELNLSSLELGDSALYFCASSGPPRGNTEAFFGQGTRLTVV.

This clonotype was seen only a few times. The chain carries TRBV4-2 and TRBJ2-7, with D uncertain. In germline, CDR1 is LGHNA, CDR2 YNFKEQ. This CDR3 contains 14 residues. V shed 0 bases and J shed 4 bases, with 10 bases lying between them. In DNA, the CDR3 is TGTGCCAGCAGCCAAGACCGCTCGGGTTACGAGCAGTACTTC. This sequence encodes CASSQDRSGYEQYF.